These 29 T cell receptor beta chains were sequenced from one sample in a study of T cell responses to AZD1222 COVID-19 vaccine. Assay used: immunoSEQ multiplex PCR; TCRdb lists only in-frame clones, some missing. The repertoire holds more than 100,000 clones, with 90% to 95% as singletons. The sample in question was peripheral blood, obtained on day 0 of AZD1222 vaccination. The receptors shown here come from an adult in good health.

The chain uses TRBV13 and TRBJ1-4; D is possibly TRBD1 (6 bases). CDR3 length: 17 amino acids. V was shortened by 5 bases and J by 4 bases, with 20 bases between the two germline ends. Germline CDR1 and CDR2: PRHDT and FYEKMQ (reference sequence). Here the CDR3 DNA reads TGTGCCAGCAGCCCTACCGCCGGGGGGCGGGGTAATGAAAAACTGTTTTTT. This sequence encodes CASSPTAGGRGNEKLFF.

J is TRBJ2-7 and V is TRBV29-1; D is uncertain. Germline values: CDR1 SQVTM, CDR2 ANQGSEA. This CDR3 spans 14 amino acids. The V end was cut by 4 bases, the J end by 0 bases, with 13 bases between. The CDR3 DNA is TGCAGCGTTGTTGTCCCGCTAAGCTCCTACGAGCAGTACTTC. Amino acid sequence: CSVVVPLSSYEQYF.

With respect to this clone: The junction departs from germline at one end; a sequencing error may be responsible. The DNA for the CDR3 is TGTGCCAGCAGTTTGCGGGGGGCCCAGGCTTTT. Translated: CASSLRGAQAF. The chain couples TRBV28 to TRBJ1-1, with D possibly matching TRBD1 (6 bases). In germline, CDR1 is MDHEN, CDR2 SYDVKM. The CDR3 sequence is 11 residues long.

This sequence joins TRBV27 and TRBJ2-7, with 8 nucleotides matching TRBD2. Germline loops: CDR1 MNHEY, CDR2 SMNVEV (reference sequence). The CDR3 runs 13 residues. V trimming: 10 bases; J trimming: 6 bases; junction bases outside the gene matches: 11. CDR3 in DNA: TGTGCCACCCGAGGGGCGGGGGGAATCGAGCAGTACTTC. Translation: CATRGAGGIEQYF.

The V call is TRBV10-3, the J call TRBJ2-1; D unclear. The V end was cut by 0 bases, the J end by 4 bases, with 13 bases between. Germline V gene data show CDR1 as ENHRY and CDR2 as SYGVKD. The CDR3 has 16 amino acids. The CDR3 reads CAISESPRNQYNEQFF. CDR3 in DNA: TGTGCCATCAGTGAGTCACCGAGAAATCAGTACAATGAGCAGTTCTTC.

The chain employs TRBV28 and TRBJ1-1, with 7 bases fitting TRBD1. Germline V gene data show CDR1 as MDHEN and CDR2 as SYDVKM. This CDR3 comprises 16 residues. V lost 8 bases and J lost 8; bases outside the gene matches: 20. CDR3 coding DNA: TGTGCCAGCTTAGATTATGAGAGGGGGCCCCCACCGGAAGCTTTCTTT. It yields the protein CASLDYERGPPPEAFF.

The rearrangement joins TRBV30 to TRBJ2-7; no definite D call. Germline loops: CDR1 GTSNPN, CDR2 SVGIG (reference sequence). Trimming removed 4 bases from V and 0 bases from J, with 13 bases in between. The CDR3 consists of 14 residues. This CDR3 is CAWKQLPSSYEQYF. CDR3 bases: TGTGCCTGGAAACAGCTTCCGAGCTCCTACGAGCAGTACTTC.

This chain links TRBV10-3 with TRBJ2-5; 8 bases fit TRBD2. The germline V gene encodes CDR1 ENHRY and CDR2 SYGVKD. Germline trimming cut 7 bases from V and 3 bases from J; bases unmatched to any gene: 7. The CDR3 runs to 14 residues. As DNA, the CDR3 is TGTGCCATCAAGGAAGCGGGAGCGGAAGAGACCCAGTACTTC. This encodes CAIKEAGAEETQYF.

The rearrangement links TRBV28 to TRBJ1-5; a possible D gene is TRBD1 (6 bases). CDR3 length: 18 residues. Germline V gene lookup returns CDR1 MDHEN and CDR2 SYDVKM. Trimming took 3 bases from V and 0 from J, leaving 18 bases between them. CDR3 in amino acids: CASSFPPTGIYSNQPQHF. CDR3 nucleotides: TGTGCCAGCAGTTTCCCTCCAACAGGGATTTATAGCAATCAGCCCCAGCATTTT.

The rearrangement links TRBV6-6 to TRBJ1-3; 9 nucleotides agree with TRBD1. CDR1 and CDR2 (germline): MNHNY, SVGAGI (reference sequence). J gave up 6 bases and V 6 bases, and 6 bases lay outside the gene matches. The CDR3 extends over 14 amino acids. The CDR3 protein is CASRIQGAENTIYF. CDR3 nucleotides: TGTGCCAGCAGGATACAGGGGGCTGAAAACACCATATATTTT.

This chain joins TRBV5-6 and TRBJ2-5; 10 nucleotides align to TRBD2. This CDR3 contains 17 residues. With 2 bases clipped from V and 0 bases from J, the junction kept 7 bases outside the gene matches. Germline-derived CDR1 and CDR2 are SGHDT and YYEEEE. Here the CDR3 DNA reads TGTGCCAGCAGCTTACCTAGCGGGGGACTGTACCAAGAGACCCAGTACTTC. The encoded protein is CASSLPSGGLYQETQYF.

The chain is built from TRBV30 and TRBJ2-7; TRBD1 is a possible D gene (6 bases). This CDR3 contains 13 residues. Germline CDR1 is GTSNPN and CDR2 is SVGIG (reference sequence). V was trimmed by 3 bases and J by 6 bases, leaving 15 bases between them. CDR3 sequence reads: CAWSSGASGEQYF. CDR3 DNA sequence: TGTGCCTGGAGCTCAGGGGCGTCGGGCGAGCAGTACTTC.

The rearrangement uses TRBV5-1 and TRBJ2-7, with no clear D. The CDR3 runs to 16 residues. From germline, CDR1 is SGHRS and CDR2 YFSETQ. The V end lost 4 bases, the J end lost 2 bases, and 19 bases lay between the germline ends. This CDR3 reads CASSARLDPGPYEQYF. The CDR3 DNA reads TGCGCCAGCAGCGCCCGGCTTGACCCAGGTCCCTACGAGCAGTACTTC.

The chain couples TRBV7-3 to TRBJ1-1; D possibly corresponds to TRBD1 (5 bases). This CDR3 contains 15 residues. The V gene's germline CDR1 is SGHTA and CDR2 FQGTGA. V lost 5 bases and J 0 bases, leaving 13 bases between the germline ends. CDR3 nucleotide sequence: TGTGCCAGCAGCCCCCTCTTAGGGGTGAACACTGAAGCTTTCTTT. Residues: CASSPLLGVNTEAFF.

The gene calls are TRBV5-4 and TRBJ1-1; D gene uncertain. V was pared by 0 bases and J by 0 bases, with 12 bases between. The CDR3 sequence is 16 residues long. From germline, CDR1 is SGHNT and CDR2 YYREEE (reference sequence). The CDR3 DNA is TGTGCCAGCAGCTTGGCCGCGCCGCGGATGAACACTGAAGCTTTCTTT. The encoded protein is CASSLAAPRMNTEAFF.

This clone was counted once. The chain links TRBV30 to TRBJ2-1; D remains ambiguous. The V end was cut by 0 bases, the J end by 8 bases, with 17 bases between. The CDR3 sequence is 15 residues long. The germline CDR1 and CDR2 sequences are GTSNPN and SVGIG (reference sequence). The CDR3 sequence is CAWSVPYMVKDEQFF. The CDR3 bases are TGTGCCTGGAGTGTACCTTACATGGTTAAAGATGAGCAGTTCTTC.

This rearrangement joins TRBV7-2 to TRBJ2-2; 7 bases align to TRBD2. Germline CDR1 and CDR2: SGHTA and FQGNSA. J lost 3 bases, V lost 3 bases, and 7 bases had no gene match. The CDR3 covers 16 residues. Here the CDR3 reads CASSLNGLEDTGELFF. The CDR3 coding sequence is TGTGCCAGCAGCTTGAACGGACTAGAAGACACCGGGGAGCTGTTTTTT.

This clone was found once. The chain employs TRBV18 and TRBJ1-4, with D uncertain. The length of the CDR3 is 15 residues. V was cut by 0 bases and J by 5 bases, with 10 bases left in between. Per germline, CDR1 KGHSH and CDR2 LQKENI. The DNA for the CDR3 is TGTGCCAGCTCACCACCTTTAGTGGGAAATGAAAAACTGTTTTTT. It specifies CASSPPLVGNEKLFF.

This clone appeared a few times. The chain carries TRBV3-1 (or the pseudogene TRBV3-2) and TRBJ2-7; 7 positions agree with TRBD1. Germline-derived CDR1 and CDR2 are LGHDT and YNNKEL (reference sequence). The CDR3 spans 15 residues. With V trimmed by 1 base and J by 7 bases, 10 bases remained unmatched. The CDR3 DNA reads TGTGCCAGCAGCCAAGGACAGGGACGGGGTGGAGAGCAGTACTTC. It specifies CASSQGQGRGGEQYF.

The chain links TRBV3-1 (or the pseudogene TRBV3-2) to TRBJ2-3; 12 positions match TRBD1. V lost 1 base to trimming and J lost 3 bases; unmatched junction nucleotides: 2. The germline CDR1 and CDR2 sequences are LGHDT and YNNKEL (reference sequence). The CDR3 spans 16 residues. DNA for the CDR3: TGTGCCAGCAGCCAAGTGGGACAGGGGGCTACAGATACGCAGTATTTT. It encodes CASSQVGQGATDTQYF.

The chain links TRBV10-3 to TRBJ2-5, with TRBD2 identical over 9 bases. Germline CDR1 is ENHRY and CDR2 is SYGVKD. Trimming cost V 8 bases and J 7 bases; bases outside gene matches: 11. The CDR3 has 14 residues. The CDR3 DNA is TGTGCCATCTCGGCGGGAGGGCCTGGGGGGACCCAGTACTTC. The encoded protein is CAISAGGPGGTQYF.

The chain couples TRBV9 to TRBJ2-2, with D possibly being TRBD2 (5 bases). This CDR3 is built from 19 residues. Germline lookup yields CDR1 SGDLS and CDR2 YYNGEE. Trimming took off 1 base at V and 1 base at J, with 20 bases between the two ends. CDR3 bases: TGTGCCAGCAGCGTACCATCCCAAGGGAGTTGGGGGAACACCGGGGAGCTGTTTTTT. Its translation: CASSVPSQGSWGNTGELFF. The whole variable domain, filled in from reference TRBV9 and TRBJ2-2, reads DSGVTQTPKHLITATGQRVTLRCSPRSGDLSVYWYQQSLDQGLQFLIQYYNGEERAKGNILERFSAQQFPDLHSELNLSSLELGDSALYFCASSVPSQGSWGNTGELFFGEGSRLTVL.

The CDR3 DNA follows: TGTGCCAGCAGCCAAACAGGGGGTTCTGGAAACACCATATATTTT. Translating gives CASSQTGGSGNTIYF. J is TRBJ1-3 and V is TRBV3-1 (or the pseudogene TRBV3-2), with 8 bases that match TRBD1. V gave up 2 bases and J gave up 1 base; unmatched junction bases: 1. CDR1 LGHDT and CDR2 YNNKEL come from the germline V gene (reference sequence). The CDR3 contains 15 residues.

The rearrangement uses TRBV6-2 or TRBV6-3 and TRBJ1-2; 8 bases match TRBD1. The CDR3 length is 15 residues. Germline-derived CDR1 and CDR2 are MNHEY and SVGEGT. Trimming cost V 2 bases and J 8 bases; bases outside gene matches: 10. DNA for the CDR3: TGTGCCAGCAGTTACGGGGACAGGTCAGCTATAGGCTACACCTTC. This translates into CASSYGDRSAIGYTF.

The chain joins TRBV21-1 to TRBJ1-5. TRBV21-1 is a pseudogene segment. This CDR3 region has 19 residues. CDR3 amino acids: CASSSPHPPPGLVGQPQHF. For the CDR3, the DNA is TGTGCCAGCAGCTCCCCCCACCCCCCCCCTGGCCTAGTGGGTCAGCCCCAGCATTTT.

This chain joins TRBV28 and TRBJ2-2; D might be TRBD1 or TRBD2, each matching 5 bases. V lost 3 bases, J lost 8 bases, and 10 bases lay in between. This CDR3 comprises 13 residues. Germline V gives CDR1 MDHEN, CDR2 SYDVKM. The DNA for the CDR3 is TGTGCCAGCAGTTTGGGGGTTAGGGGGGAGCTGTTTTTT. Translating it yields CASSLGVRGELFF.

The chain employs TRBV3-1 (or the pseudogene TRBV3-2) and TRBJ2-5, with 7 bases aligning to TRBD1. V dropped 4 bases and J dropped 4; count of bases not matched to a gene: 9. This CDR3 has 15 residues. Germline CDR1 is LGHDT and CDR2 is YNNKEL (reference sequence). CDR3 in amino acids: CASSPGQEGRETQYF. The CDR3 DNA is TGTGCCAGCAGCCCAGGACAGGAAGGGAGAGAGACCCAGTACTTC.

About this clone: Additional DNA sequences in this sample encode the identical CDR3. The chain employs TRBV7-2 and TRBJ1-4; D is possibly TRBD1 (5 bases). The CDR3 has 15 amino acids. From germline, CDR1 is SGHTA and CDR2 FQGNSA. The V end was cut by 5 bases, the J end by 0 bases, with 10 bases between. CDR3 residues: CASSLDRATNEKLFF. The CDR3 coding sequence is TGTGCCAGCAGCCTCGACAGAGCAACTAATGAAAAACTGTTTTTT.

The V gene is TRBV12-3 or TRBV12-4, the J gene TRBJ1-2; D is perhaps TRBD1 (5 bases). Trimming took 4 bases from V and 2 from J, leaving 8 bases between them. This CDR3 comprises 13 residues. CDR3 region: CASSSGGNYGYTF. CDR3 in DNA: TGTGCCAGCAGTTCTGGGGGAAACTATGGCTACACCTTC.